This TCR beta chain was captured by sequencing in a study of OX40 agonist ivuxolimab in advanced cancers. The protocol was immunoSEQ multiplex PCR, while the TCRdb copy is restricted to in-frame clones and leaves out a portion. The sample consists of 65,000 to 70,000 clones, roughly 89% of them appearing once. Notes on the study in general: Partial responders dosed at 0.1-3.0 mg/kg displayed clonal expansion ranking among the lowest.

About this clone: What it binds is unknown.

The CDR3 has 13 residues. Per the germline V gene, CDR1 is SGHAT and CDR2 is FQNNGV. The V gene lost 4 bases and the J gene lost 2 bases, with 6 bases spanning the gap. The TCR was taken from an adult with an advanced solid tumor such as melanoma, head and neck, liver or kidney cancer. The chain combines TRBV11-2 with TRBJ1-3, with a tentative D call TRBD1 (5 bases). The input for sequencing was CD4+ or CD8+ T cells sorted from blood, taken in a trial of the OX40 agonist ivuxolimab. CDR3 DNA: TGTGCCAGCAGCTGGGGACCTGGAAACACCATATATTTT. Protein product: CASSWGPGNTIYF.